This T cell receptor beta chain was found in a study of vaccination and CD4 T cells after COVID-19. Cultured CD4+ T cell DNA underwent sequencing with the Oncomine TCR Beta short-read assay. Genomic DNA extraction was carried out from cultured CD4+ T cells. From the PCR reads, TCRdb called clonotypes with MiXCR, one entry per CDR3 protein. Among about 26,000 distinct CDR3 sequences listed, 40% to 50% were seen once. On this clonotype: The antigen remains undetermined.

Treatment specified: roughly nine-day PBMC culture with coronavirus spike peptide pools or control peptides (ViraFEST assay). The PCR-positive dates, March through December 2020, came before the US Alpha, Beta and Delta variants. Having spent nine to eleven days in culture, CD4+ T cells were then isolated by negative selection. This CDR3 has 15 residues. Germline values: CDR1 ENHRY, CDR2 SYGVKD. V shed 3 bases, J shed 5 bases, and the junction held 5 bases outside the gene matches. This clonotype was sampled from a human donor who had recovered from COVID-19. This chain joins TRBV10-3 and TRBJ2-1; 9 positions agree with TRBD2. The sample consisted of CD4+ T cells from blood, cultured in vitro. CDR3: CAISEVSGGNNEQFF. CDR3 DNA: TGTGCCATCAGTGAAGTTAGCGGGGGTAACAATGAGCAGTTCTTC.